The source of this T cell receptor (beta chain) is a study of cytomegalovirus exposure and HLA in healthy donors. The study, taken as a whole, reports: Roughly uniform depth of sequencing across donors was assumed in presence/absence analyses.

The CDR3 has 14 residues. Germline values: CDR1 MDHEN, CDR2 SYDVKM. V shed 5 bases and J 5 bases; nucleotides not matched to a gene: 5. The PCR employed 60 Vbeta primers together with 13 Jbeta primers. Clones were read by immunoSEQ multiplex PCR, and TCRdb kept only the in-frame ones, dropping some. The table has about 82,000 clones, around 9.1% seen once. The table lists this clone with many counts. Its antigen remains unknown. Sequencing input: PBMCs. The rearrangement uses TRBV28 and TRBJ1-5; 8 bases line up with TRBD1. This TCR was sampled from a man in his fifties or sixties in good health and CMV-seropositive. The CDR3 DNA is TGTGCCAGCAGTACCCCAGGGGGCCATCAGCCCCAGCATTTT. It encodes CASSTPGGHQPQHF.